This T cell receptor (beta chain) was captured in a study of human T cells and chemical hapten exposure. Study-level points and caveats: A positive correlation with patch test score was shown by PT1 expanded TCR counts.

This clonotype was detected many times. Antigen specificity is unknown. During construction of the library, unique molecular identifiers were attached to individual cDNA molecules for quantitative, reproducible TCR counting. One entry per CDR3 protein results from TCRdb running MiXCR on the RACE reads. Of roughly 50,000 distinct CDR3 sequences listed, over 9.5% are singletons. V shed 6 bases and J 4 bases; nucleotides not matched to a gene: 7. From germline, CDR1 is MDHEN and CDR2 SYDVKM. The CDR3 totals 15 residues. Regarding time point: patch test 2, 6 weeks after DPC sensitization. This sample's treatment: therapeutic diphenylcyclopropenone sensitization with weekly scalp DPC. People who gave samples had alopecia, were 18 to 70 years old, and were suitable for DPC. The starting material, unfractionated whole blood, was used for total RNA extraction.

V usage is TRBV28 and J usage is TRBJ1-1; TRBD1 matches 11 bases. Sequenced material: whole blood, taken in connection with sensitization to the hapten diphenylcyclopropenone (DPC). The TCR sequence derives from a woman in her fifties or sixties with alopecia areata. Some clones in this sample may be carry-over from other donors' samples. CDR3: CASRFGTGGGTEAFF. DNA for the CDR3: TGTGCCAGCAGATTCGGGACAGGGGGAGGCACTGAAGCTTTCTTT.